The sequence of this T cell receptor beta chain was determined in a study of T cell clones after liver transplantation. Measured with immunoSEQ multiplex PCR; TCRdb has only the in-frame clones, and not every one. The top ten clones hold roughly 0.54% of a sample with 65,000 to 80,000 clones, 80% of them seen once. This clone occurred a few times. Its specificity is unknown. Study-level findings and limits: The donor-reactive repertoire was only partly measurable in two subjects, lacking donor cells.

The germline V gene has CDR1 SGDLS and CDR2 YYNGEE. V was cut by 0 bases and J by 3 bases, with 3 bases left in between. This CDR3 has 13 amino acids. The V gene is TRBV9, the J gene TRBJ2-2; D is undetermined. Material: CD4+ T cells from blood, obtained before liver transplant. This receptor was taken from a human donor who received a liver transplant. The CDR3 DNA follows: TGTGCCAGCAGCGTAGTAGACACCGGGGAGCTGTTTTTT. Its translation: CASSVVDTGELFF.